This entry lists 28 T cell receptor beta chains sequenced from one sample in a study of Ad26.COV2.S vaccination and SARS-CoV-2 variants. Treatment described: some 20 received Ad26.COV2.S at low or high dose, single or two shots; about 5 received placebo; per-sample allocation not given. On day 63 after the first injection, vaccine and placebo recipients gave samples. Clones were sequenced by immunoSEQ multiplex PCR, and TCRdb holds only the in-frame ones, with some missing. The sample has around 350,000 clones, roughly 85% seen once. This specimen was peripheral blood, taken in a trial of Ad26.COV2.S vaccine versus placebo. Receptors were obtained from a person between 18 and 65 years old who received the Ad26.COV2.S COVID-19 vaccine or a placebo.

The genes are TRBV3-1 (or the pseudogene TRBV3-2) and TRBJ2-1; D gene unclear. Trimming removed 0 bases at V and 2 bases at J, with 11 bases between. The CDR3 is 16 amino acids. Germline V gene data show CDR1 as LGHDT and CDR2 as YNNKEL (reference sequence). The DNA for the CDR3 is TGTGCCAGCAGCCAAGAATTCACGGCGGCCTACAATGAGCAGTTCTTC. The encoded protein is CASSQEFTAAYNEQFF.

This chain uses TRBV5-5 with TRBJ1-1; D not certain. There are 14 residues in the CDR3. V lost 5 bases to trimming and J lost 0 bases, with 11 bases between them. Germline lookup yields CDR1 SGHKS and CDR2 YYEKEE (reference sequence). The DNA of the CDR3 is TGTGCCAGCAGTCACGGCAACATGAACACTGAAGCTTTCTTT. This encodes CASSHGNMNTEAFF.

The J gene is TRBJ1-1, the V gene TRBV5-1, with D tentatively TRBD1 (6 bases). CDR3 length: 14 amino acids. V was pared by 7 bases and J by 4 bases, with 17 bases between. Germline values: CDR1 SGHRS, CDR2 YFSETQ. CDR3 DNA: TGCGCCAGCCGTTCGGGGGGCCGGCCCACTGAAGCTTTCTTT. It specifies CASRSGGRPTEAFF.

V is TRBV1 and J is TRBJ2-5; TRBD1 was called by the table and not checked on the DNA. TRBV1 is annotated as a pseudogene. CDR3 length: 15 amino acids. The CDR3 region is CTSSPGQGAEKTQYF. CDR3 coding DNA: TGCACCAGCAGCCCGGGTCAGGGGGCTGAGAAGACCCAGTACTTC.

The chain joins TRBV3-1 (or the pseudogene TRBV3-2) to TRBJ2-3, with 8 nucleotides matching TRBD2. The CDR3 is made up of 14 amino acids. The V gene's germline CDR1 is LGHDT and CDR2 YNNKEL (reference sequence). Trimming cost V 3 bases and J 5 bases; bases outside gene matches: 4. The CDR3 region has the DNA TGTGCCAGCAGCCACGGGGCGGGGGGAGATACGCAGTATTTT. As protein: CASSHGAGGDTQYF.

The chain has TRBV30 and TRBJ2-7; D is ambiguous. V was cut by 2 bases and J by 6 bases, with 14 bases left in between. The CDR3 runs to 13 residues. Germline CDR1 and CDR2: GTSNPN and SVGIG (reference sequence). DNA for the CDR3: TGTGCCTGGAGTCCCGGGCTGGGCCTCGAGCAGTACTTC. The encoded protein is CAWSPGLGLEQYF.

The sample holds one count of this clone. The chain uses TRBV7-9 and TRBJ2-1; D perhaps matches TRBD2 (5 bases). This CDR3 has 15 amino acids. The germline V gene has CDR1 SEHNR and CDR2 FQNEAQ (reference sequence). V was trimmed by 5 bases and J by 6 bases, leaving 17 bases between them. DNA of the CDR3: TGTGCCAGCAGCCCCTCGAGCGGTGGTATCAATGAGCAGTTCTTC. It translates to CASSPSSGGINEQFF.

The V call is TRBV5-1, the J call TRBJ2-7, with D perhaps being TRBD1 or TRBD2 (5 bases each). The V gene lost 4 bases and the J gene lost 5 bases, with 19 bases spanning the gap. CDR3 length equals 15 residues. Germline V gene sequence: CDR1 SGHRS, CDR2 YFSETQ. The chain's CDR3 is CASSAQGPRVNEQYF. CDR3 coding DNA: TGCGCCAGCAGCGCGCAGGGACCCAGGGTAAACGAGCAGTACTTC. Drawing the rest from reference TRBV5-1 and TRBJ2-7, the complete variable domain is KAGVTQTPRYLIKTRGQQVTLSCSPISGHRSVSWYQQTPGQGLQFLFEYFSETQRNKGNFPGRFSGRQFSNSRSEMNVSTLELGDSALYLCASSAQGPRVNEQYFGPGTRLTVT.

The V call is TRBV7-9, the J call TRBJ1-2; D perhaps matches TRBD1 (6 bases). Germline V gene data show CDR1 as SEHNR and CDR2 as FQNEAQ (reference sequence). The V gene lost 5 bases and the J gene lost 8 bases, with 21 bases spanning the gap. CDR3 length: 15 residues. CDR3 sequence (DNA): TGTGCCAGCAGCCCCCCCTTGAGGGGGGCAGGCGGCTACACCTTC. Amino acid sequence: CASSPPLRGAGGYTF. Complete variable domain (other parts from reference TRBV7-9 and TRBJ1-2): DTGVSQNPRHKITKRGQNVTFRCDPISEHNRLYWYRQTLGQGPEFLTYFQNEAQLEKSRLLSDRFSAERPKGSFSTLEIQRTEQGDSAMYLCASSPPLRGAGGYTFGSGTRLTVV.

As regards this clone: Other nucleotide sequences from this sample produce the same CDR3. V gene TRBV9 combines with J gene TRBJ2-7; 8 positions match TRBD2. V was clipped by 3 bases and J by 3 bases; unmatched bases: 5. The CDR3 has 14 amino acids. The V gene's germline CDR1 is SGDLS and CDR2 YYNGEE. The chain's CDR3 is CASSASGTSYEQYF. The CDR3 bases are TGTGCCAGCAGCGCCTCCGGGACTAGCTACGAGCAGTACTTC.

The chain is built from TRBV24-1 and TRBJ2-6; 9 nucleotides match TRBD1. The CDR3 has 19 residues. Germline values: CDR1 KGHDR, CDR2 SFDVKD. Unmatched junction bases numbered 8, after V lost 3 bases and J lost 0 bases. The CDR3 coding sequence is TGTGCCACCAGTGATCATTCGACAGGGGGAAGCTCTGGGGCCAACGTCCTGACTTTC. Encoded protein: CATSDHSTGGSSGANVLTF.

The chain employs TRBV5-1 and TRBJ2-7; 9 bases are shared with TRBD2. Trimming cost V 3 bases and J 3 bases; bases outside gene matches: 13. Germline lookup yields CDR1 SGHRS and CDR2 YFSETQ. The CDR3 covers 17 residues. CDR3 nucleotides: TGCGCCAGCAGCTCACTGACCCTAGCGGGACAGAACTACGAGCAGTACTTC. Translating gives CASSSLTLAGQNYEQYF. The full variable domain, rest sourced from reference TRBV5-1 and TRBJ2-7, is KAGVTQTPRYLIKTRGQQVTLSCSPISGHRSVSWYQQTPGQGLQFLFEYFSETQRNKGNFPGRFSGRQFSNSRSEMNVSTLELGDSALYLCASSSLTLAGQNYEQYFGPGTRLTVT.

V is TRBV29-1 and J is TRBJ1-1; TRBD1 matches 8 bases. V was pared by 7 bases and J by 3 bases, with 7 bases of the junction left unmatched. CDR3 size: 13 residues. CDR1 is SQVTM, CDR2 ANQGSEA, per germline. This chain's CDR3 is CSGYRGADTEAFF. CDR3 nucleotides: TGCAGCGGATACAGGGGGGCAGACACTGAAGCTTTCTTT.

This chain connects TRBV11-2 to TRBJ2-5; D is undetermined. V lost 1 base, J lost 1 base, and 4 bases lay in between. Germline V gene data show CDR1 as SGHAT and CDR2 as FQNNGV. This CDR3 contains 13 residues. CDR3 amino acids: CASSLGGQETQYF. The CDR3 region has the DNA TGTGCCAGCAGCTTAGGGGGCCAAGAGACCCAGTACTTC. Combining the CDR3 with reference TRBV11-2 and TRBJ2-5 gives the whole variable domain EAGVAQSPRYKIIEKRQSVAFWCNPISGHATLYWYQQILGQGPKLLIQFQNNGVVDDSQLPKDRFSAERLKGVDSTLKIQPAKLEDSAVYLCASSLGGQETQYFGPGTRLLVL.

The J gene is TRBJ2-3, the V gene TRBV19; maybe TRBD1 (5 bases). CDR1 and CDR2 (germline): LNHDA, SQIVND (reference sequence). Trimming took off 4 bases at V and 1 base at J, with 15 bases between the two ends. The CDR3 spans 16 residues. CDR3 nucleotides: TGTGCCAGTAGTAGCCCTGATCCCAGGGGCACAGATACGCAGTATTTT. Amino acids: CASSSPDPRGTDTQYF.

This clone appeared a few times. V usage is TRBV5-1 and J usage is TRBJ1-6; D not certain. This CDR3 spans 14 amino acids. Germline V lookup: CDR1 SGHRS, CDR2 YFSETQ. Trimming took off 0 bases at V and 5 bases at J, with 6 bases between the two ends. The CDR3 reads CASSLGQDNSPLHF. The CDR3 nucleotides are TGCGCCAGCAGCTTGGGGCAGGATAATTCACCCCTCCACTTT. Looking up the rest from reference TRBV5-1 and TRBJ1-6 gives the full variable domain: KAGVTQTPRYLIKTRGQQVTLSCSPISGHRSVSWYQQTPGQGLQFLFEYFSETQRNKGNFPGRFSGRQFSNSRSEMNVSTLELGDSALYLCASSLGQDNSPLHFGNGTRLTVT.

The chain joins TRBV28 to TRBJ1-2; D is uncertain. CDR1 and CDR2 from the germline V gene are MDHEN and SYDVKM. The CDR3 is 11 amino acids. V shed 8 bases and J shed 9 bases, with 13 bases lying between them. The CDR3 loop is CASSPGFSYTF. In DNA, the CDR3 is TGTGCCAGCTCCCCCGGGTTTAGCTACACCTTC.

The genes are TRBV5-4 and TRBJ2-5, with 12 bases aligning to TRBD2. Losses at the gene ends were 2 bases for V and 3 bases for J; bases not matched to a gene: 8. Per germline, CDR1 SGHNT and CDR2 YYREEE (reference sequence). This CDR3 is 17 amino acids long. CDR3 sequence: CASSLLAGGRREETQYF. The CDR3, as DNA: TGTGCCAGCAGCTTACTAGCGGGAGGTCGAAGGGAAGAGACCCAGTACTTC.

The table lists this clone with a count of one. The V and J genes are TRBV5-6 and TRBJ2-3, with 13 bases aligning to TRBD2. There are 17 residues in the CDR3. The V segment lost 2 bases and the J segment 2 bases; nucleotides outside the gene matches: 5. Germline assignment: CDR1 SGHDT and CDR2 YYEEEE. The CDR3 bases are TGTGCCAGCAGCTTCCGGACTAGCGGGAGTAACACAGATACGCAGTATTTT. The encoded protein is CASSFRTSGSNTDTQYF.

This chain joins TRBV30 and TRBJ2-1; perhaps TRBD1 as D (5 bases). CDR3 length: 14 amino acids. Germline CDR1 and CDR2: GTSNPN and SVGIG (reference sequence). V was pared by 1 base and J by 3 bases, with 10 bases between. The CDR3 reads CAWSGGRGYNEQFF. CDR3 DNA sequence: TGTGCCTGGAGTGGGGGAAGGGGCTACAATGAGCAGTTCTTC.

This clone was counted once. The chain carries TRBV19 and TRBJ1-2, with D maybe TRBD1 (5 bases). Germline CDR1 and CDR2: LNHDA and SQIVND (reference sequence). The CDR3 runs 12 residues. V lost 6 bases to trimming and J lost 0 bases, with 5 bases between them. CDR3 region: CASRTANYGYTF. The CDR3 nucleotides are TGTGCCAGTAGGACAGCTAACTATGGCTACACCTTC.

This chain links TRBV14 with TRBJ2-7; 11 bases are a match to TRBD2. Germline trimming cut 0 bases from V and 3 bases from J; bases unmatched to any gene: 7. Per the germline V gene, CDR1 is SGHDN and CDR2 is FVKESK. The CDR3 has 17 residues. The CDR3 nucleotides are TGTGCCAGCAGCCAAGAATTCGGGACTAGCGGAAACTACGAGCAGTACTTC. Its protein product is CASSQEFGTSGNYEQYF.

The rearrangement uses TRBV5-1 and TRBJ2-7; 14 bases are a match to TRBD2. V lost 5 bases and J lost 4; bases outside the gene matches: 5. CDR3 size: 15 residues. CDR1 is SGHRS, CDR2 YFSETQ, per germline. DNA for the CDR3: TGCGCCAGCAGGCCGGGACTAGCGGGAGTTTACGAGCAGTACTTC. Protein sequence: CASRPGLAGVYEQYF.

The V gene is TRBV5-1, the J gene TRBJ2-5, with TRBD2 identical over 7 bases. The V and J ends lost 0 bases and 3 bases, in that order; junction bases with no gene match: 5. This CDR3 contains 15 residues. Germline V gene lookup returns CDR1 SGHRS and CDR2 YFSETQ. The CDR3 DNA is TGCGCCAGCAGCTTGGACGGGAGGTTAGAAGAGACCCAGTACTTC. Encoded protein: CASSLDGRLEETQYF.

The J gene is TRBJ1-3, the V gene TRBV5-1; no reliable D call. The V gene's germline CDR1 is SGHRS and CDR2 YFSETQ. V shed 5 bases and J shed 0 bases, with 12 bases lying between them. The CDR3 runs to 15 residues. In nucleotides, the CDR3 is TGCGCCAGCAGTTACCTCCCGGGCTCTGGAAACACCATATATTTT. Amino acid sequence: CASSYLPGSGNTIYF.

The CDR3 DNA reads as TGTGTTTCCGGGACAGGGGTCGAGCAGTACTTC. As protein: CVSGTGVEQYF. The gene calls are TRBV28 and TRBJ2-7, with TRBD1 identical over 10 bases. This CDR3 contains 11 residues. The germline V gene encodes CDR1 MDHEN and CDR2 SYDVKM.

V and J are TRBV7-9 and TRBJ1-1, with a tentative D call TRBD1 (6 bases). CDR1 is SEHNR, CDR2 FQNEAQ, per germline (reference sequence). V was pared by 4 bases and J by 11 bases, with 17 bases between. CDR3 length: 13 amino acids. This CDR3 is CASSSQPGQGAFF. CDR3 sequence (DNA): TGTGCCAGCAGCTCCCAACCGGGGCAGGGGGCTTTCTTT.

The chain uses TRBV19 and TRBJ1-2; D is possibly TRBD1 (5 bases). Trimming stripped 6 bases from V and 4 bases from J, with 24 bases between. This CDR3 is 17 amino acids long. CDR1 is LNHDA, CDR2 SQIVND, per germline (reference sequence). This CDR3 reads CASSPAGFRGYSYGYTF. For the CDR3, the DNA is TGTGCCAGTAGCCCAGCGGGGTTTCGGGGCTATAGCTATGGCTACACCTTC.